This T cell receptor beta chain comes out of a study of blood T cell repertoires in COVID-19. Trimming shortened V by 3 bases and J by 3 bases, and 13 bases separated the two germline ends. Germline V CDR1 and CDR2: SGHRS, YFSETQ. The CDR3 is 14 residues long. Profiling relied on immunoSEQ multiplex PCR, and the TCRdb table lists in-frame clones only, not all of them. This sample has 140,000 to 150,000 clones, with more than 65% found just once. This sequence originates from a man in his 60s with acute or convalescent COVID-19. Specimen: peripheral blood. V usage is TRBV5-1 and J usage is TRBJ2-7; the D gene is possibly TRBD1 (6 bases). The CDR3 DNA follows: TGCGCCAGCAGCTCCGGGACACCTCGCTACGAGCAGTACTTC. It yields the protein CASSSGTPRYEQYF.